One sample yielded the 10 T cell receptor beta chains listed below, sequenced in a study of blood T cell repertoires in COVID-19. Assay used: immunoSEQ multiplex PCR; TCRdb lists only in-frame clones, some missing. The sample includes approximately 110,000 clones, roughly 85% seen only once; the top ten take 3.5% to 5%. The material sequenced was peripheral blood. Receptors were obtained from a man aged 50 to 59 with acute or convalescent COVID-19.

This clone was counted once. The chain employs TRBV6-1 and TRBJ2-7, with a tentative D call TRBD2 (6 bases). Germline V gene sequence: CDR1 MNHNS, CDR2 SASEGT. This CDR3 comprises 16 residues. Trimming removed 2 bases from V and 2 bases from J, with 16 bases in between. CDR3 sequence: CASSELGLGYAYEQYF. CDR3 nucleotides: TGTGCCAGCAGTGAACTGGGACTTGGATATGCCTACGAGCAGTACTTC.

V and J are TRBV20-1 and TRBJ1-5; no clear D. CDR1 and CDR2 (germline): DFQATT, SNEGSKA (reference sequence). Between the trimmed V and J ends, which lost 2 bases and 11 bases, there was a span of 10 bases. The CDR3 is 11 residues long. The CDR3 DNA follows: TGCAGTGCTAGATTAGACACGGCCCAGCATTTT. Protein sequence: CSARLDTAQHF.

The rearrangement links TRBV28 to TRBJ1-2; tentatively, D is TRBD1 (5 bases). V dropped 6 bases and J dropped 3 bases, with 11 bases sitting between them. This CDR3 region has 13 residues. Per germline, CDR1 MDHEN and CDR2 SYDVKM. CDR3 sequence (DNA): TGTGCCAGCAGATTCCAGGGCTACTATGGCTACACCTTC. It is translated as CASRFQGYYGYTF.

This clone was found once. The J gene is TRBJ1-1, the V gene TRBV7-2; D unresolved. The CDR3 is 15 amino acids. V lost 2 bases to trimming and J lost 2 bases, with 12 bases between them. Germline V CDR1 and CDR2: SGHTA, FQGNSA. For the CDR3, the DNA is TGTGCCAGCAGCTTAAATTATAACAGTAACACTGAAGCTTTCTTT. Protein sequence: CASSLNYNSNTEAFF.

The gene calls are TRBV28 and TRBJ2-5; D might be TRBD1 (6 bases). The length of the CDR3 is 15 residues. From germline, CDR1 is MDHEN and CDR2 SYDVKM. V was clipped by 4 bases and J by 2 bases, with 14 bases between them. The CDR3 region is CASSSPGTPQETQYF. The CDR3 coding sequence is TGTGCCAGCAGTTCGCCTGGGACACCGCAAGAGACCCAGTACTTC. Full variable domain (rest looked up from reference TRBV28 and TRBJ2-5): DVKVTQSSRYLVKRTGEKVFLECVQDMDHENMFWYRQDPGLGLRLIYFSYDVKMKEKGDIPEGYSVSREKKERFSLILESASTNQTSMYLCASSSPGTPQETQYFGPGTRLLVL.

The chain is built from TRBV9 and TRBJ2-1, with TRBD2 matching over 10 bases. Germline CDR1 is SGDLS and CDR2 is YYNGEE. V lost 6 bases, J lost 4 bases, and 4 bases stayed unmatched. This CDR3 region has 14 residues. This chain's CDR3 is CASTGTSEYNEQFF. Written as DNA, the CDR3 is TGTGCCAGCACTGGGACTAGCGAGTACAATGAGCAGTTCTTC.

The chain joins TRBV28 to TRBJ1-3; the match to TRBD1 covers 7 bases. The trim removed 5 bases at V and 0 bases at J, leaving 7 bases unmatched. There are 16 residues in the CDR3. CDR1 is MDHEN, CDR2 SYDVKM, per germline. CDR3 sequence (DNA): TGTGCCAGCAGTCGGGGGACAGCATTCTCTGGAAACACCATATATTTT. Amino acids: CASSRGTAFSGNTIYF.

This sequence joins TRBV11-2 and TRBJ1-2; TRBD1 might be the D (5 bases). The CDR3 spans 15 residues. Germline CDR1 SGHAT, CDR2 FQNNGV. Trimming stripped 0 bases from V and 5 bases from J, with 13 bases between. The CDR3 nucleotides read TGTGCCAGCAGCTTAGAAGGGGACGGACTATATGGCTACACCTTC. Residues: CASSLEGDGLYGYTF.

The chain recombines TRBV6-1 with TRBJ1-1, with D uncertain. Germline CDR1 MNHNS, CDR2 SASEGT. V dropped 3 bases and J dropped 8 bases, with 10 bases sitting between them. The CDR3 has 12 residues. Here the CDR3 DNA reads TGTGCCAGCAGTGACGTACAGAGAGAAGCTTTCTTT. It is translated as CASSDVQREAFF.

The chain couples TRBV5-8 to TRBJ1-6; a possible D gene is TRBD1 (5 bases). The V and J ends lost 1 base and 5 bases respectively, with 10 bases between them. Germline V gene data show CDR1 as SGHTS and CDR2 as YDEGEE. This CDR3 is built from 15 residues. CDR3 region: CASSLYWGDNSPLHF. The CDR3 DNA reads TGTGCCAGCAGCTTGTATTGGGGGGATAATTCACCCCTCCACTTT.